The TCR beta chain under discussion was sequenced for a study of molecular identifiers for immune sequencing clone quantification listed by TCRdb under 2018. Regarding the complete study: In a replicate experiment, RNA from roughly 20,000 or 100,000 naive CD8 T cells was split into five aliquots, four of which were sequenced. This methods study benchmarked molecular-identifier clustering-based TCR repertoire sequencing (MIDCIRS) and TCR RNA copy counting, using CD8 T cells to do so.

Naive CD8 T cell libraries were made from about 21,000 to 970,000 sorted cells using 10%, 30% or 50% of purified RNA. Naive CD8 T cells were FACS-sorted as CD8+CD4-CCR7+CD45RA+ on a BD FACSAria II into RLT Plus buffer. To test detection sensitivity, Jurkat RNA equal to around 11 TCR copies was added to samples of about 17,000-1,100,000 naive CD8 T cells. CD8 T cells were enriched with RosetteSep CD8+ T Cell Enrichment Cocktail and Ficoll-Paque, followed by ACK red cell lysis. This clonotype was seen at least ten times. The antigen it binds to is not known. No clone much larger than this one lies a single base away; base qualities are absent. What the study reported, not specific to this receptor: Without barcode sub-clustering, chimeric consensus sequences inflated TCR diversity; chimeras reached as high as 47%. Identical TCR molecules sharing a barcode could cause highly expanded clone sizes to be underestimated. In CMV-specific effector cells, clones with more than 20 RNA copies contained over 98% of molecules, whereas in naive cells such clones contained under 1% of molecules. A single cell's worth of spiked-in Jurkat TCR RNA was reported detectable even among about a million naive CD8 T cells. The naive libraries included spiked-in Jurkat TCR RNA (under eleven copies' worth), and this Jurkat TCR RNA is not part of the donor repertoire. Modeling gave about 3 recovered TCR RNA copies per cell versus about 10 by digital PCR, implying approximately 30% capture efficiency.

CDR1 SGHTA and CDR2 FQGNSA were looked up in the germline V gene. V drops 7 bases and J drops 3 bases, leaving 22 bases in between. From the cysteine through the phenylalanine, the CDR3 covers 16 amino acids. Only the CDR3 DNA is retained, 48 bases long and in frame from the first base. Library generation was performed with PCR. This sample was sequenced with an Illumina HiSeq 4000. Bulk TCR libraries were prepared as previously described, using TCR primers listed in Table S5. The Qiagen AllPrep DNA/RNA kit was used to purify total RNA. Reads from multiple sequencing runs of the same library were pooled before analysis. For the original study's pipeline: Reads were retained only if an exact TCR constant sequence was present, and the retained reads were trimmed to 150 nt and grouped according to their 12-nt molecular barcodes. Reads in each barcode group were sub-clustered using a 15% Levenshtein threshold, and a quality-weighted consensus sequence was built for each RNA molecule. Non-functional sequences were removed, as were lower-count sequences one edit away from another. Barcode sub-clusters with fewer than 20% of the maximum read count were removed, based on fitting two negative binomial distributions. The public reads were run again by TCRdb, first through fastp at Q25 and then through MiXCR, and only productive beta chains were kept. Rows are combined by CDR3 protein, so each entry shows the most common genes and DNA. The V and J calls and clone size come from TCRdb's table, not from the authors' own analysis. The sample records tens of thousands of distinct CDR3 sequences, roughly 17% of which are singletons. The ten largest clones add up to 0.8% to 1% of the sample.

This clonotype originated in a human donor in good health. Some libraries in this study had Jurkat cell RNA spiked in. Sequenced sample: naive CD8+ T cells from blood, with Jurkat cell RNA spiked in. Per the publication, the cell subset or site label means: FACS-sorted CD8+CD4-CCR7+CD45RA+ naive T cells. The rearrangement joined TRBV7-2 to TRBJ2-7; the D gene is possibly TRBD2, with 6 bases matching. The DNA reads as follows: TGTGCCAGCACCGCTCCTCCCGGGAGCAACAACTACGAGCAGTACTTC. Its product reads: CASTAPPGSNNYEQYF.